These T cell receptor beta chains were read from a single sample in a study of T-cell reconstitution after alpha-beta-depleted transplantation in children. TCRdb re-derived calls from the PCR reads in MiXCR, one entry per CDR3 protein. The sample has about 610,000 distinct CDR3 sequences, roughly 30% seen once. The sequenced sample was PBMCs, obtained before TCRalphabeta/CD19-depleted stem cell transplant. These receptors came from a boy under two years old with Wiskott-Aldrich syndrome, due to receive a stem cell transplant. Both conserved end residues are part of each CDR3. A D gene is named only where the DNA matches it firmly. Clone size is given for some rows only: seen once, a few or many times, or a class if the clone is expanded.

v_gene	j_gene	abundance	d_gene	CDR3nt	CDR3aa
TRBV5-1	TRBJ2-1	.	.	TGCGCCAGCAGCTTGGCCACCCTCCCCATTAGCTCCTACAATGAGCAGTTCTTC	CASSLATLPISSYNEQFF
TRBV28	TRBJ2-5	.	TRBD2	TGTGCCAGCAGTCGAGCGGGAGTAGGGGAGACCCAGTACTTC	CASSRAGVGETQYF
TRBV20-1	TRBJ1-2	.	.	TGCAGTGCTAAAGACGGACCCCCAATTGATGGCTACACCTTC	CSAKDGPPIDGYTF
TRBV29-1	TRBJ1-1	.	.	TGCAGCGCCCAAGGACCAAGGGGGAACACTGAAGCTTTCTTT	CSAQGPRGNTEAFF
TRBV12-3/TRBV12-4	TRBJ2-3	.	TRBD2	TGTGCCAGCAGTACTAGCGGGAGTTCCACGGATACGCAGTATTTT	CASSTSGSSTDTQYF
TRBV11-1	TRBJ1-4	.	TRBD1	TGTGCCAGCAGCAAACGGGACAGGGGGTTTTATAGGACTAATGAAAAACTGTTTTTT	CASSKRDRGFYRTNEKLFF
TRBV12-3/TRBV12-4	TRBJ2-3	.	.	TGTGCCAGCAGTTTAGCCCTTCCGGGGTCCGGCGATACGCAGTATTTT	CASSLALPGSGDTQYF
TRBV5-5	TRBJ2-1	.	TRBD2	TGTGCCAGCAGCCGTATCCTTACTAGCGACTCCTACAATGAGCAGTTCTTC	CASSRILTSDSYNEQFF
TRBV5-1	TRBJ1-6	.	TRBD1	TGCGCCAGCAGCTTGGGGACAGGCGGCTATAATTCACCCCTCCACTTT	CASSLGTGGYNSPLHF
TRBV27	TRBJ2-3	few	TRBD1	TGTGCCAGCAGTTTTTCCTGGTCAGGGGGCGCAGATACGCAGTATTTT	CASSFSWSGGADTQYF
TRBV4-1	TRBJ2-5	few	TRBD1	TGCGCCAGCAGCCGCTTGGACAGGGGGCAAGAGACCCAGTACTTC	CASSRLDRGQETQYF
TRBV19	TRBJ1-5	few	.	TGTGCCAGTAGTTCGAGGGATCAGGCCTATAGCAATCAGCCCCAGCATTTT	CASSSRDQAYSNQPQHF
TRBV9	TRBJ2-1	few	TRBD1	TGTGCCAGCAGCGCCCGACAGGGACCCTACAATGAGCAGTTCTTC	CASSARQGPYNEQFF
TRBV27	TRBJ2-1	.	TRBD2	TGTGCCAGCAGTCTGGAGGGTGGGAGGGCCGCGAATGAGCAGTTCTTC	CASSLEGGRAANEQFF
TRBV29-1	TRBJ2-7	.	.	TGCAGCGCGTCCGGAGACTCCTACGAGCAGTACTTC	CSASGDSYEQYF
TRBV24-1	TRBJ1-1	.	TRBD1	TGTGCCACCAGTGACCACGTAATCCATAGGGGGCGGAGGAACACTGAAGCTTTCTTT	CATSDHVIHRGRRNTEAFF
TRBV7-2	TRBJ2-7	.	.	TGTGCCAGCACCCTGCGGGGCTACGAGCAGTACTTC	CASTLRGYEQYF
TRBV7-3	TRBJ2-5	.	.	TGTGCCAGCAGCCTCTCGGCGGGCGGGACCCAGTACTTC	CASSLSAGGTQYF
TRBV2	TRBJ2-5	.	.	TGTGCCAGCAGTGATAAGGGGGAGACCCAGTACTTC	CASSDKGETQYF
TRBV19	TRBJ2-5	.	TRBD1	TGTGCCAGTAGACCGACAGGGCAAGAGACCCAGTACTTC	CASRPTGQETQYF
TRBV5-1	TRBJ2-3	.	.	TGCGCCAGCAGGGTATTCAGTAGCACAGATACGCAGTATTTT	CASRVFSSTDTQYF
TRBV24-1	TRBJ1-1	.	.	TGTGCCACCAGTGATACCCGGACGGGGAACACTGAAGCTTTCTTT	CATSDTRTGNTEAFF
TRBV5-1	TRBJ2-2	.	TRBD1	TGCGCCAGCAGCTTAGGACAGGGACTCGGCGGGGAGCTGTTTTTT	CASSLGQGLGGELFF
TRBV7-2	TRBJ2-3	.	TRBD2	TGTGCCAGCAGCTTAGCCCTAGCGGGAGGAATCAGCACAGATACGCAGTATTTT	CASSLALAGGISTDTQYF
TRBV7-2	TRBJ2-1	few	TRBD1	TGTGCCAGCAGGGTGGCCAGGACAGGGGGCAATGAGCAGTTCTTC	CASRVARTGGNEQFF
TRBV7-8	TRBJ2-5	few	.	TGTGCCAGCAGCTTAGGGTTGTCGGGGCGAGAGACCCAGTACTTC	CASSLGLSGRETQYF
TRBV15	TRBJ1-4	.	.	TGTGCCACCAGCATGGGGGCAGGCGGGGAAAAACTGTTTTTT	CATSMGAGGEKLFF
TRBV10-3	TRBJ2-1	.	TRBD2	TGTGCCATCAGGCGGGAGGCGGTAGGGCCCAATGAGCAGTTCTTC	CAIRREAVGPNEQFF
TRBV6-5	TRBJ2-5	.	.	TGTGCCAGCAGTCAAACCGGGATTACCCAGTACTTC	CASSQTGITQYF
TRBV20-1	TRBJ2-1	.	TRBD2	TGCAGTGCTAGCGGGGAGGGCTCTGGGAATGAGCAGTTCTTC	CSASGEGSGNEQFF
TRBV12-3/TRBV12-4	TRBJ1-3	.	.	TGTGCCAGCAGTTTAAACAGGCCCTCTGGAAACACCATATATTTT	CASSLNRPSGNTIYF
TRBV11-1	TRBJ2-1	.	TRBD2	TGTGCCAGCTTAAGGGCGGGAGGGCCTGGGAATCAGCAGTTCTTC	CASLRAGGPGNQQFF
TRBV12-3/TRBV12-4	TRBJ1-5	.	.	TGTGCCAGCAGTTTACTGAGAGTAGGGAATCAGCCCCAGCATTTT	CASSLLRVGNQPQHF
TRBV5-1	TRBJ2-7	.	.	TGCGCCAGCAGCTTGGTACCTCCCTCCTACGAGCAGTACTTC	CASSLVPPSYEQYF
TRBV5-1	TRBJ2-3	few	TRBD2	TGCGCCAGCAGGTGGCATCGGACTAGCGGGAAATCTCGCACAGATACGCAGTATTTT	CASRWHRTSGKSRTDTQYF
TRBV20-1	TRBJ2-3	many	TRBD2	TGCAGTGCTGTGTTGCTAGCGGGGCCAGATACGCAGTATTTT	CSAVLLAGPDTQYF
TRBV28	TRBJ2-3	few	.	TGTGCCAGCAGTCCAGCCGGGACAAAGGGGAGCCGTGATACGCAGTATTTT	CASSPAGTKGSRDTQYF
TRBV12-3/TRBV12-4	TRBJ2-5	few	.	TGTGCCAGCAGCCAGAATTCCGGGACCACGGAGACCCAGTACTTC	CASSQNSGTTETQYF
TRBV5-1	TRBJ2-7	.	TRBD2	TGCGCCAGCAGCTCCCCTAGCGGGAGTTTCGACGAGCAGTACTTC	CASSSPSGSFDEQYF
TRBV28	TRBJ2-4	.	.	TGTGCCAGCAGTTTGGAAGGGACCGGCTCCAAAAACATTCAGTACTTC	CASSLEGTGSKNIQYF
TRBV5-1	TRBJ2-5	.	.	TGCGCCAGCAGCTTGGATCATGGGGAGACCCAGTACTTC	CASSLDHGETQYF
TRBV25-1	TRBJ2-1	.	.	TGTGCCAGCAGCCCGACCACTGACAGTTACAATGAGCAGTTCTTC	CASSPTTDSYNEQFF
TRBV25-1	TRBJ1-1	.	.	TGTGCCAGCAGTGAAATGGGCCTCCGGGGAACTGAAGCTTTCTTT	CASSEMGLRGTEAFF
TRBV12-3/TRBV12-4	TRBJ1-6	.	TRBD1	TGTGCCAGCAGTTTTTACAGGGGGAATTCACCCCTCCACTTT	CASSFYRGNSPLHF